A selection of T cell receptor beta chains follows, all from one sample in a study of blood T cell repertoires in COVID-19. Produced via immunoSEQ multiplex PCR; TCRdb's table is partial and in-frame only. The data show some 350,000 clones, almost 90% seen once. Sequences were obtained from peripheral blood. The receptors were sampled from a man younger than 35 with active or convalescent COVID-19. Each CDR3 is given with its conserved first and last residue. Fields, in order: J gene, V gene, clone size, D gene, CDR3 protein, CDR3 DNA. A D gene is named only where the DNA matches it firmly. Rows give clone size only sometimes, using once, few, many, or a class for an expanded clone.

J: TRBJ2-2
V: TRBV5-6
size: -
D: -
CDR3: CASSWGVGQNTGELFF
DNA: TGTGCCAGCAGCTGGGGGGTGGGCCAGAACACCGGGGAGCTGTTTTTT

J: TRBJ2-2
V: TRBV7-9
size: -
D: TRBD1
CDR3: CASSALTGVTTGELFF
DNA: TGTGCCAGCAGCGCACTGACAGGGGTCACCACCGGGGAGCTGTTTTTT

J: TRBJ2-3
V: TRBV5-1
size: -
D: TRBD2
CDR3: CASSFGSGGTDTQYF
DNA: TGCGCCAGCAGCTTCGGGAGCGGGGGCACAGATACGCAGTATTTT

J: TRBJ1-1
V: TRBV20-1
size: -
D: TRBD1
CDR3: CSASGTVGRGAFF
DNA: TGCAGTGCTAGTGGGACAGTTGGGCGTGGGGCTTTCTTT

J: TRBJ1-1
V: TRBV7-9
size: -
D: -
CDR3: CASSPPRGVNTEAFF
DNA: TGTGCCAGCAGCCCTCCCCGGGGGGTGAACACTGAAGCTTTCTTT

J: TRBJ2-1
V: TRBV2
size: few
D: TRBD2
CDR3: CASSESAGSYNEQFF
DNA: TGTGCCAGCAGTGAGTCAGCGGGGAGCTACAATGAGCAGTTCTTC

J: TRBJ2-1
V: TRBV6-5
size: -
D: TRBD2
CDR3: CASSWGTSFEQFF
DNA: TGTGCCAGCAGTTGGGGGACTAGTTTTGAGCAGTTCTTC

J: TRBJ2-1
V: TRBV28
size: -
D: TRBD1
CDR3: CASRTDRGSAFGVNEQFF
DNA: TGTGCCAGCAGAACGGACAGGGGGTCAGCTTTTGGGGTGAATGAGCAGTTCTTC

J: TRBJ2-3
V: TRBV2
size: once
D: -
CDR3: CASKREGGTDTQYF
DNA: TGTGCCAGCAAACGGGAAGGTGGGACAGATACGCAGTATTTT

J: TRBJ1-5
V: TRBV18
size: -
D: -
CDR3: CASSRGRREPQHF
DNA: TGTGCCAGCTCACGAGGACGGAGGGAGCCCCAGCATTTT

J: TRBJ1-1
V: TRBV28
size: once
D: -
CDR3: CASLPGQIHTEAFF
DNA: TGTGCCAGTCTGCCGGGACAAATACACACTGAAGCTTTCTTT

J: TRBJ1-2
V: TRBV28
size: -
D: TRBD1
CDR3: CASSPRTGYYGYTF
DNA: TGTGCCAGCAGTCCGCGGACAGGGTACTATGGCTACACCTTC

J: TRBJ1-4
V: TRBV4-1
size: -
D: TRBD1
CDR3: CASSLGTGNEKLFF
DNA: TGCGCCAGCAGCCTCGGGACAGGGAACGAAAAACTGTTTTTT

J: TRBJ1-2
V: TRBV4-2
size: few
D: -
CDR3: CASSQSIRGYTF
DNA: TGTGCCAGCAGCCAATCGATCCGGGGCTACACCTTC

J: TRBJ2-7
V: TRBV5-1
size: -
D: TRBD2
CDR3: CASTQAGGSYEQYF
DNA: TGCGCCAGCACCCAGGCGGGAGGTTCCTACGAGCAGTACTTC

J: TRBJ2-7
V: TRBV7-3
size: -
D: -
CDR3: CASSETGYSGEQYF
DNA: TGTGCCAGCAGCGAGACAGGGTATAGCGGCGAGCAGTACTTC

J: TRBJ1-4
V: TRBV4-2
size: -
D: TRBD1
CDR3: CASSQGDRVANEKLFF
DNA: TGTGCCAGCAGCCAAGGAGACAGGGTGGCTAATGAAAAACTGTTTTTT

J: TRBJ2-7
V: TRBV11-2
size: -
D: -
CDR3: CASSPHYEQYF
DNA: TGTGCCAGCAGCCCACACTACGAGCAGTACTTC

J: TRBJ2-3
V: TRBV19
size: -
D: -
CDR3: CASSIVGTDTQYF
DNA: TGTGCCAGTAGTATAGTCGGCACAGATACGCAGTATTTT

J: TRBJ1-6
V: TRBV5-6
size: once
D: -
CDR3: CASSGTRVTNNSPLHF
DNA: TGTGCCAGCAGCGGAACGAGAGTCACTAATAATTCACCCCTCCACTTT

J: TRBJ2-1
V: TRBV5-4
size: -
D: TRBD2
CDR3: CASSTGLAGGKNNEQFF
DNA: TGTGCCAGCAGCACGGGACTAGCGGGAGGGAAAAACAATGAGCAGTTCTTC

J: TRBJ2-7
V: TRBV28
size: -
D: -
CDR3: CASSMGQRSYEQYF
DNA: TGTGCCAGCAGTATGGGACAACGGTCCTACGAGCAGTACTTC

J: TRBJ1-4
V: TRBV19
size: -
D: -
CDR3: CASSQWTVNSEKLFF
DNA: TGTGCCAGTAGCCAGTGGACAGTTAATAGTGAAAAACTGTTTTTT

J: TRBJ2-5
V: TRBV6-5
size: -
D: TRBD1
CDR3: CASSGTGGVGETQYF
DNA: TGTGCCAGCAGCGGGACAGGGGGGGTCGGAGAGACCCAGTACTTC

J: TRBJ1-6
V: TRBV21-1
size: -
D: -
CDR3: CASILDRDRQSSYNSPLHF
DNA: TGTGCCAGCATCTTAGACCGGGACAGGCAGAGCTCCTATAATTCACCCCTCCACTTT

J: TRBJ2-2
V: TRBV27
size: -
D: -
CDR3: CASSLKTVANTGELFF
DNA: TGTGCCAGCAGTTTAAAGACAGTCGCGAACACCGGGGAGCTGTTTTTT